This entry features one T cell receptor beta chain sequence. The antigen is unknown. The data originate from a study of post-analysis software for immune sequencing data. Background on the study: The disease courses spanned relapsing-remitting, secondary progressive and progressive-relapsing forms of multiple sclerosis. Study-level points and caveats: Analysis by F measure revealed that same-batch samples clustered strongly together. Among multiple sclerosis patients, normalized Chao1 diversity was significantly below that of controls. The five TRBV segments detected at higher frequency in patients than in controls included TRBV5-6, TRBV5-1 and TRBV20-1.

Researchers reported that TCR beta cDNA libraries carried unique molecular identifiers. A single record per CDR3 protein comes from TCRdb applying MiXCR to the PCR reads. The table lists more than 500,000 distinct CDR3 sequences, under 40% of them singletons, with 4.5% to 7.5% in the top ten. Trimming left V 5 bases short and J 3 bases short, with 14 bases between. The CDR3 is 15 residues long. Per the germline V gene, CDR1 is SGHAT and CDR2 is FQNNGV. This TCR derives from a girl aged 2-17 years with multiple sclerosis. The sequenced sample consisted of blood. This rearrangement joins TRBV11-2 to TRBJ2-1; TRBD2 is a possible D gene (5 bases). As DNA, the CDR3 is TGTGCCAGCAGCCTCCTCACTAGTAACTACAATGAGCAGTTCTTC. As protein: CASSLLTSNYNEQFF.